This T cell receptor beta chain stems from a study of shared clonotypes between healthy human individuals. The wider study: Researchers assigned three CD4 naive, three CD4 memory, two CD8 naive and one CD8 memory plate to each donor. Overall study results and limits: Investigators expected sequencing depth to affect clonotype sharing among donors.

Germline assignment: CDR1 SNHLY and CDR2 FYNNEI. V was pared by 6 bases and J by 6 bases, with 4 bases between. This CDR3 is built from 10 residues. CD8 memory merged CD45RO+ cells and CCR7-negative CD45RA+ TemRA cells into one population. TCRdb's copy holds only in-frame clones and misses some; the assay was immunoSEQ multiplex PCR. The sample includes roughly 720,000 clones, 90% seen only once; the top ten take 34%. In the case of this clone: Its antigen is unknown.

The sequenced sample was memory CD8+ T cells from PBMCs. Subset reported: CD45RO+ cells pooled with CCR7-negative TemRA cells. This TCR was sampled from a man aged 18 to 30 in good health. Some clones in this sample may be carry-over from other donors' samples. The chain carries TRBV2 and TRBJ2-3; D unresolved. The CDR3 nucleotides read TGTGCCAGCAGATGGGATACGCAGTATTTT. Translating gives CASRWDTQYF.